This T cell receptor (beta chain) stems from a study of identical twins (TCRdb year 2016). Regarding the complete study: To test whether fetal clonotypes persist, this study deep-sequenced TCR alpha and beta repertoires from monozygotic twins, from unrelated adults of various ages, and from cord blood. To rule out contamination, replicate twin experiments were performed at different times with different library preparation protocols.

V and J are truncated by 1 base and 7 bases respectively, leaving an intervening sequence of 8 bases. The CDR3 contains 12 residues, cysteine and phenylalanine counted. Of the read, only the CDR3 DNA is kept; its 36 bases are in frame from base 1. The germline V gene encodes CDR1 SGHRS and CDR2 YFSETQ. Study-level results and caveats: In monozygotic twins, out-of-frame TCR alpha sharing was systematically underestimated by recombination models, although the models agreed with sharing between unrelated individuals. Compared with coincidental sharing between unrelated individuals, out-of-frame TCR alpha sequences shared between twins showed an excess of sequences with low generation probability. Zero-insertion analyses could be partly confounded by invariant T cells such as MAIT and iNKT, though diverse VJ usage argued against such confounding for most clonotypes. Because the same donors could not be followed over many years, the conclusions relied on cross-sectional statistical analysis. The excess sharing between twins in beta out-of-frame sequences was weaker because fewer shared sequences reduced the signal-to-noise ratio. Abundant cord blood beta clonotypes had fewer insertions, young adult naive repertoires showed a similar but weaker trend, and memory repertoires showed no such trend.

Every donor was a healthy Caucasian. The twin cohort comprised three pairs of female monozygotic twins, all aged roughly 18 to 29 years. Positive isolation kits from Invitrogen were used to isolate CD4+ and CD8+ T cell populations. The library came from 5' RACE. Sequencing was performed on an Illumina HiSeq 2000. A universal primer binding site was introduced by template switching, and a unique molecular identifier was present in the final cDNA, enabling accurate counting of TCR cDNA molecules. First-strand cDNA for TCR alpha and beta chains was synthesized from specific primers in the conserved constant-segment region. To control for contamination, every cDNA library carried two barcodes: a SMART-Mk sample barcode plus Illumina barcodes. TruSeq adapter sequences along with Illumina sample barcodes were introduced in two successive PCR steps. The Illumina HiSeq platform was used with custom primers to sequence TCR alpha and beta cDNA libraries. Per the original workflow: Raw reads were processed with MiGEC to extract unique molecular identifiers, and MiXCR was used to determine CDR3 positions. Recombination models were inferred per individual with the repgenHMM and IGoR tools using an EM algorithm. The tcR package in R was used for shared clonotype analysis, with sharing normalized by the product of cloneset sizes. To study raw recombination without the effects of thymic and clonal selection, out-of-frame nonproductive sequences were analyzed. Using fastp at Q25 and MiXCR, TCRdb reprocessed the public reads and kept productive beta chains. Rows are unified per CDR3 protein, each entry keeping the most common DNA and genes. Clone size and V and J calls follow TCRdb, not the original study. The sample table records 520,000 or so distinct CDR3 sequences; less than 25% of these occur just once. Approximately 0.95% of the sample belongs to the ten largest clones.

In regard to this clonotype: Its cognate antigen has yet to be identified. Base-call qualities are not available, and no considerably larger clone is one nucleotide away.

The sample was also linked to a second study, of T cells expressing NK-cell markers. That second report states: Fewer than ten donors provided sorted CD3+CD56+NKG2C+, CD3+CD56+NKG2C- and CD3+CD56-NKG2C+ T-cell subsets, whose TCR beta-chain repertoires were profiled. Seven of the eight sequenced donors were HCMV-seropositive and one was HCMV-seronegative. To restrict sorting to alphabetaTCR-expressing T cells, an anti-gammadeltaTCR antibody was added in several experiments. In a handful of donors, the dominant CD3+CD56+NKG2C+ clonotypes were found to rank among the top 10 CD8+ clonotypes and to make up 1.0-7.0% of CD8+ T cells. Those dominant clonotypes were again the most abundant among CD3+CD56-NKG2C+ cells in a handful of donors, at about 28.3-60.1%. It remained unclear whether the expanded NKG2C-expressing T cell clones were specific for HCMV antigens. The study sequenced eight donors, all healthy volunteers chosen at random: three men and five women. HCMV-specific IgG was detected in serum with a commercial ELISA kit to determine HCMV serostatus. Reads were demultiplexed and grouped by UMI with MIGEC, and clonotypes were assembled and quantified with MiTCR. To exclude erroneous sequences, only TCR cDNA sequences supported by at least two reads were retained. The tcR package was used for downstream repertoire analysis, with clonotypes matched between fractions based on CDR3 nucleotide sequence plus V segment. VDJmatch was used to annotate antigen specificity against VDJdb, with one amino acid substitution in CDR3 permitted.

The sequence is built from TRBV5-1 and TRBJ1-2; tentative D gene TRBD1, with 6 bases matching. The sequencing sample was made of CD4+ T cells sorted from blood. This clonotype was obtained from a woman aged 18 to 35 in good health. CDR3 reads: CASSLTGFGYTF. The DNA sequence is given as TGCGCCAGCAGCTTGACAGGGTTTGGCTACACCTTC.